This T cell receptor (beta chain) was recovered during a study of early T cells in non-severe SARS-CoV-2 infection. Background on the study: The chains were unpaired, and the sequenced material was bulk RNA from unsorted whole blood.

Researchers attached unique molecular identifiers to individual cDNA molecules. Each CDR3 protein is one row after TCRdb ran MiXCR on the 5' RACE reads. The data show about 28,000 distinct CDR3 sequences, with roughly 4.6% seen just once and approximately 5.4% held by the top ten. In this sample, this clonotype turned up many times. V gave up 4 bases and J gave up 3 bases; unmatched junction bases: 7. Per the germline V gene, CDR1 is SGHNT and CDR2 is YENEEA. The CDR3 has 15 amino acids. This chain joins TRBV11-3 and TRBJ2-7, with 9 positions matching TRBD2. Sequenced material: whole blood, taken at baseline. This clonotype originated in an adult who was a healthcare worker with PCR-confirmed SARS-CoV-2 infection or an uninfected control (not recorded which). The CDR3 loop reads CASSSLSGSDYEQYF. The CDR3 DNA reads as TGTGCCAGCAGCTCGCTTAGCGGGAGCGACTACGAGCAGTACTTC.